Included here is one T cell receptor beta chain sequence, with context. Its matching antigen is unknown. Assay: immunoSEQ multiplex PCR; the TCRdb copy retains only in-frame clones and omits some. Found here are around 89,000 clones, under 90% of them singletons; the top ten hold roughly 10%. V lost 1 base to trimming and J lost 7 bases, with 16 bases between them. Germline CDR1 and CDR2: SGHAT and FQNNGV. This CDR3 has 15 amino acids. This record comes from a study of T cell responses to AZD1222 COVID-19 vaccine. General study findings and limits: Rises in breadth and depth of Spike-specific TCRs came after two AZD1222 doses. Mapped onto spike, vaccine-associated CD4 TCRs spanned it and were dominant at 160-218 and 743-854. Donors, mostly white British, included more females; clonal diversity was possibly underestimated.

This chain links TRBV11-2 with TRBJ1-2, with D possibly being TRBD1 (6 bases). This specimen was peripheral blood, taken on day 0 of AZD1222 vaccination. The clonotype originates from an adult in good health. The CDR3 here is CASSLGQAVGAGYTF. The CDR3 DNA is TGTGCCAGCAGCTTAGGGCAGGCGGTGGGGGCTGGCTACACCTTC.